This T cell receptor beta chain was sequenced in a study of CD8 T cells in Susac syndrome. Concerning this clonotype itself: Antigen unknown.

Study-wide findings and caveats: Clonal expansion involving Susac CD8+ cells peaked in TEMRA cells and active patients.

Random hexamers were used to reverse transcribe an amount of about 0.45 to 1 ug RNA. MiXCR was run by TCRdb on the immunoSEQ multiplex PCR reads, yielding one entry per CDR3 protein. The top ten clones hold approximately 0.63% of a sample with tens of thousands of distinct CDR3 sequences, over 85% of them seen once. Sequencing of TCR beta, carried out with a high-throughput approach, was applied to CD8+ and CD4+ T cells from the blood. Sequenced material: CD8+ T cells from PBMCs. This receptor was taken from a human donor with Susac syndrome.

The CDR3 reads CASSPDRGGQVEQYF. The CDR3 coding sequence is TGTGCCAGCAGTCCGGACAGGGGGGGTCAGGTTGAGCAGTACTTC. This rearrangement joins TRBV6-5 to TRBJ2-7; 10 bases fit TRBD1. V lost 5 bases, J lost 7 bases, and 11 bases stayed unmatched. Germline CDR1 is MNHEY and CDR2 is SVGAGI. The CDR3 runs to 15 residues.